Included here is one T cell receptor beta chain sequence, with context. Antigen unknown. This table comes from immunoSEQ multiplex PCR, and its TCRdb copy is limited to in-frame clones, with some not included. The sample holds 150,000 or so clones, about 94% seen once. The sample originates from a study of T cell responses to AZD1222 COVID-19 vaccine. Study results and caveats: Mostly white British, mostly female donors; authors suggested clonal diversity may be underestimated. Spike-wide coverage was observed for vaccine-associated CD4 TCRs, with dominant responses at 160-218 and 743-854. A reported finding is that nearly half of spike-specific TCRs target unmutated variant regions. Sampling that yielded the repertoires occurred only after the peak T cell response.

CDR3 length: 14 amino acids. CDR1 and CDR2 from the germline V gene are SGHTA and FQGTGA. Trimming took off 5 bases at V and 1 base at J, with 11 bases between the two ends. Material: peripheral blood, obtained on day 0 of AZD1222 vaccination. V usage is TRBV7-3 and J usage is TRBJ1-1; D gene unclear. The sequence was obtained from an adult in good health. The CDR3 is CASSKHGGNTEAFF. CDR3 bases: TGTGCCAGCAGCAAACACGGAGGGAACACTGAAGCTTTCTTT.